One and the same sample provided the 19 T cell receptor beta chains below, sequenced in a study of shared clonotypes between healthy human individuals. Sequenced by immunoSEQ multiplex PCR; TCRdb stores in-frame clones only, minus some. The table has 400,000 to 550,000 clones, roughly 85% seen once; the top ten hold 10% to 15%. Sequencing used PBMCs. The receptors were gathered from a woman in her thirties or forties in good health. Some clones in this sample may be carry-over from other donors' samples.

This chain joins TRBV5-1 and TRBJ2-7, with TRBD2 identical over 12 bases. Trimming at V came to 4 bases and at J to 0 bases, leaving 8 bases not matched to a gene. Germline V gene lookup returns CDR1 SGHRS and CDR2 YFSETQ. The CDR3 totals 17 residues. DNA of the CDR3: TGCGCCAGCAGCCAACTAGCGGGAGGCCGCAGCTCCTACGAGCAGTACTTC. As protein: CASSQLAGGRSSYEQYF.

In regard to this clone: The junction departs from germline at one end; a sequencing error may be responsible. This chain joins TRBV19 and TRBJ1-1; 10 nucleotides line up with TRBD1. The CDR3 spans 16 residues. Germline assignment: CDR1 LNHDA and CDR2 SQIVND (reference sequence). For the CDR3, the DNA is TGTGCCAGTAGTAACATCCCGGGACAGGGGAACTCTGAAGCTTTCTTT. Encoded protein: CASSNIPGQGNSEAFF.

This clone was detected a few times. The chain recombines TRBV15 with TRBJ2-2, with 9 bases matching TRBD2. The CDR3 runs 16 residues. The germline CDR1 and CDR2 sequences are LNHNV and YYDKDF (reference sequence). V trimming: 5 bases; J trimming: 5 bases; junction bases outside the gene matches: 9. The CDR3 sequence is CATSEGGAGGTGELFF. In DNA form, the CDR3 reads TGTGCCACCAGCGAGGGGGGAGCGGGAGGAACCGGGGAGCTGTTTTTT.

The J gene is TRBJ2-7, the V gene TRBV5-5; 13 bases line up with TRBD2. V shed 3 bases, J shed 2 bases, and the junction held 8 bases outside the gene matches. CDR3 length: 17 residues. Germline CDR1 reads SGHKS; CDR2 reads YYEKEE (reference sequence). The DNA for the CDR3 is TGTGCCAGCAGCTCTACTCCAGGACTAGCGGGAGCCTACGAGCAGTACTTC. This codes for CASSSTPGLAGAYEQYF.

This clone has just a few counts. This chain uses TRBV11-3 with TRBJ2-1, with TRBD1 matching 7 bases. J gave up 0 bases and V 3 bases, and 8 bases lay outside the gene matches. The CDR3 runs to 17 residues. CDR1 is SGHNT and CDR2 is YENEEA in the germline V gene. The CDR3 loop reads CASSLGAGTDSYNEQFF. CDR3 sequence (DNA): TGTGCCAGCAGCTTGGGCGCCGGGACAGACTCCTACAATGAGCAGTTCTTC.

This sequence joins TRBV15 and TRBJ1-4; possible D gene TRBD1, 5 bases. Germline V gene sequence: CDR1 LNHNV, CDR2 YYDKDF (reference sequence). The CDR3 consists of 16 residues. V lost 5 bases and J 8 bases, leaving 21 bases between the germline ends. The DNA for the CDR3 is TGTGCCACCAGCCCAAGAAGCGGGACGGCCCAGGAAAAACTGTTTTTT. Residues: CATSPRSGTAQEKLFF.

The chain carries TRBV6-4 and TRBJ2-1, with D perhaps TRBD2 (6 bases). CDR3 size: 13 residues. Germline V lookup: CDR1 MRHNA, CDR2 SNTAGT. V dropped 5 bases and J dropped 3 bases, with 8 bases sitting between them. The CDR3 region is CASSRELYNEQFF. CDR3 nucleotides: TGTGCCAGCAGTCGGGAGCTCTACAATGAGCAGTTCTTC.

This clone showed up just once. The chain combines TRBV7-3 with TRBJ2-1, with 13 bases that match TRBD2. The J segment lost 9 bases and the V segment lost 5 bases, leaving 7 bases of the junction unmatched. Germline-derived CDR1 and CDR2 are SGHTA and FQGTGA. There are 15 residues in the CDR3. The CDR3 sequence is CASSPPGLAGTEQFF. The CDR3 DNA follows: TGTGCCAGCAGCCCCCCGGGACTAGCGGGAACTGAGCAGTTCTTC.

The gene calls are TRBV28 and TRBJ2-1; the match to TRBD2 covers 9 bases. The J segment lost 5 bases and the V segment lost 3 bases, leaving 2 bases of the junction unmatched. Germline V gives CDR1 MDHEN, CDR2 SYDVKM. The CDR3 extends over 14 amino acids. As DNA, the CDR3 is TGTGCCAGCAGTTTGATAGCGGGGGACAATGAGCAGTTCTTC. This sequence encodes CASSLIAGDNEQFF. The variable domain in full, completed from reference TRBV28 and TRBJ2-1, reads DVKVTQSSRYLVKRTGEKVFLECVQDMDHENMFWYRQDPGLGLRLIYFSYDVKMKEKGDIPEGYSVSREKKERFSLILESASTNQTSMYLCASSLIAGDNEQFFGPGTRLTVL.

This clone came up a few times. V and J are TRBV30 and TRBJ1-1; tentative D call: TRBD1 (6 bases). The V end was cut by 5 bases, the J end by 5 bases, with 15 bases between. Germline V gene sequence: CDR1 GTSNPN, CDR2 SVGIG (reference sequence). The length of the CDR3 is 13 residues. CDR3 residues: CAWGGHPSTEAFF. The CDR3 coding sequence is TGTGCCTGGGGGGGGCATCCGAGTACTGAAGCTTTCTTT.

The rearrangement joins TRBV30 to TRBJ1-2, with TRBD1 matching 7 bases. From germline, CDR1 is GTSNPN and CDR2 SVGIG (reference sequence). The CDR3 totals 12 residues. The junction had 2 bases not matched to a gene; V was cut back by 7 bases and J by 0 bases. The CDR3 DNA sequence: TGTGCCTCGACAGGGTCTAACTATGGCTACACCTTC. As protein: CASTGSNYGYTF.

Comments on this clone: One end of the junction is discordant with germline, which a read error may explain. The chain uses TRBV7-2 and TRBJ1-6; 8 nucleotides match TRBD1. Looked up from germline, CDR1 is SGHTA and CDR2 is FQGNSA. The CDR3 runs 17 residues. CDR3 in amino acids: CASSLARTGQEDSPLHF. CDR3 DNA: TGTGCCAGCAGCTTAGCGAGGACAGGGCAGGAGGATTCGCCCCTCCACTTT.

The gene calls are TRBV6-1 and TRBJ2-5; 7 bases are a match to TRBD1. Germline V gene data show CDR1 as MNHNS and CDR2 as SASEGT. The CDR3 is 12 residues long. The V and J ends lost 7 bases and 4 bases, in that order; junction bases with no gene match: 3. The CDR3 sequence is CASNRGLETQYF. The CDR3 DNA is TGTGCCAGCAACAGGGGTCTAGAGACCCAGTACTTC.

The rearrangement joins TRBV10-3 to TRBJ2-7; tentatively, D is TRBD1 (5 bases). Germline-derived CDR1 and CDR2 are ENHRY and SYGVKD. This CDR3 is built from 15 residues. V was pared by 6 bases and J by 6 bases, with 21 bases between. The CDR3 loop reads CAIREIQTAVGEQYF. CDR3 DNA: TGTGCCATCAGAGAAATCCAGACAGCCGTTGGCGAGCAGTACTTC.

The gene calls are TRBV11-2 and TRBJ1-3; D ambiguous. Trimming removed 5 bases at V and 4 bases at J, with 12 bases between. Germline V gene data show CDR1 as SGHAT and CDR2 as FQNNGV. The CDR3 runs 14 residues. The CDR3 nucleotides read TGTGCCAGCAGCAGGGAAAGAACCGGAAACACCATATATTTT. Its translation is CASSRERTGNTIYF.

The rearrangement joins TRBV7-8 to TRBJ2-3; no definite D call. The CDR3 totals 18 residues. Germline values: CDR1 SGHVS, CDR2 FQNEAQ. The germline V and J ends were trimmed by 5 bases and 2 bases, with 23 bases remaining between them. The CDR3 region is CASSPLLERSIPTDTQYF. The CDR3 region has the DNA TGTGCCAGCAGCCCGCTGCTGGAAAGGTCGATTCCCACAGATACGCAGTATTTT.

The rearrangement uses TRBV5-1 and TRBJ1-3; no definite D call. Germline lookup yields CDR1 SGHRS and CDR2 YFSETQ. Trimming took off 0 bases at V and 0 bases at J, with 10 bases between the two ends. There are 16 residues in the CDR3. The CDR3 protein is CASSLVGAFSGNTIYF. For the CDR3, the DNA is TGCGCCAGCAGCTTGGTAGGCGCCTTCTCTGGAAACACCATATATTTT.

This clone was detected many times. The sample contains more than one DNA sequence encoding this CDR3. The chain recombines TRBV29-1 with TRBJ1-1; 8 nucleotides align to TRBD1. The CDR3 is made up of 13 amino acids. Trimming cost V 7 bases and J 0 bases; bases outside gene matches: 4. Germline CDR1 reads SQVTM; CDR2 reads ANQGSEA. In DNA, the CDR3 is TGCAGCGCAGGACAGGGAATGAACACTGAAGCTTTCTTT. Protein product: CSAGQGMNTEAFF.

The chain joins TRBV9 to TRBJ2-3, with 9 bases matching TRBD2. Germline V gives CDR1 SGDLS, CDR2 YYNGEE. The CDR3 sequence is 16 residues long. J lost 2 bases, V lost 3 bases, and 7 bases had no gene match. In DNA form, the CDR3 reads TGTGCCAGCAGCGCAGGGACGGGACTAGCCACAGATACGCAGTATTTT. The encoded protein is CASSAGTGLATDTQYF.